Below, 23 T cell receptor beta chains from the same sample are listed, as sequenced in a study of response to subunit inactivated influenza vaccine. TCRdb passed the RT-PCR reads through MiXCR, listing each CDR3 protein once. The sample has 500,000 to 550,000 distinct CDR3 sequences; less than 8% are singletons. Sequencing used PBMCs from blood, obtained less than 30 months after vaccination. The receptors derive from a man between 50 and 75 years old who received an inactivated influenza vaccine.

This clonotype was seen many times. The chain uses TRBV5-1 and TRBJ2-5, with 14 bases that match TRBD2. Germline V gene data show CDR1 as SGHRS and CDR2 as YFSETQ. The length of the CDR3 is 16 residues. The junction had 7 bases not matched to a gene; V was cut back by 4 bases and J by 5 bases. CDR3 amino acids: CASSVSGLAGVETQYF. CDR3 nucleotides: TGCGCCAGCAGCGTATCGGGACTAGCGGGAGTTGAGACCCAGTACTTC.

This chain links TRBV5-1 with TRBJ2-7; D might be TRBD1 (6 bases). The CDR3 sequence is 14 residues long. Trimming shortened V by 4 bases and J by 4 bases, and 15 bases separated the two germline ends. The germline V gene has CDR1 SGHRS and CDR2 YFSETQ. Here the CDR3 DNA reads TGCGCCAGCAGCAAAGGCAGGGGTTCATACGAGCAGTACTTC. Translated, it gives CASSKGRGSYEQYF.

V usage is TRBV6-5 and J usage is TRBJ2-3; 10 nucleotides line up with TRBD2. In germline, CDR1 is MNHEY, CDR2 SVGAGI. The ends lost 0 bases at V and 2 bases at J; junction bases unmatched: 8. The CDR3 runs to 18 residues. The DNA for the CDR3 is TGTGCCAGCAGTTACTCGAGTCCAGCGGGGGGGCCCACAGATACGCAGTATTTT. Translation gives CASSYSSPAGGPTDTQYF.

This clonotype has at least ten counts. CDR3 nucleotides: TGTGCCAGCAGTATCTGGCTACTGACAGGGGTCTCCTCTGGAAACACCATATATTTT. Translating it yields CASSIWLLTGVSSGNTIYF. The rearrangement joins TRBV11-1 to TRBJ1-3, with 8 nucleotides matching TRBD1. Germline CDR1 SGHAT, CDR2 FQDESV (reference sequence). Trimming at V came to 6 bases and at J to 0 bases, leaving 16 bases not matched to a gene. The CDR3 runs 19 residues.

This clonotype has just a few counts. This chain links TRBV7-9 with TRBJ2-5, with D unresolved. V was cut by 3 bases and J by 6 bases, with 8 bases left in between. CDR3 size: 12 residues. CDR1 is SEHNR and CDR2 is FQNEAQ in the germline V gene (reference sequence). The CDR3 loop is CASSFSAQTQYF. CDR3 DNA: TGTGCCAGCAGCTTTTCGGCCCAGACCCAGTACTTC.

There are many counts of this clonotype. V is TRBV5-1 and J is TRBJ2-1; 10 positions match TRBD1. J was trimmed by 8 bases and V by 4 bases; bases with no gene match: 6. Germline CDR1 is SGHRS and CDR2 is YFSETQ. This CDR3 region has 14 residues. CDR3 region: CASSLTGGLDEQFF. The CDR3 nucleotides read TGCGCCAGCAGCCTGACAGGGGGCCTCGATGAGCAGTTCTTC. The full variable domain, its missing parts supplied by reference TRBV5-1 and TRBJ2-1, is KAGVTQTPRYLIKTRGQQVTLSCSPISGHRSVSWYQQTPGQGLQFLFEYFSETQRNKGNFPGRFSGRQFSNSRSEMNVSTLELGDSALYLCASSLTGGLDEQFFGPGTRLTVL.

The chain carries TRBV7-8 and TRBJ2-3, with D tentatively TRBD1 (5 bases). The CDR3 runs 12 residues. In germline, CDR1 is SGHVS, CDR2 FQNEAQ. The V gene lost 5 bases and the J gene lost 4 bases, with 7 bases spanning the gap. The CDR3 nucleotides read TGTGCCAGCAGCCCGACAGCAGATACGCAGTATTTT. Translating gives CASSPTADTQYF.

The V call is TRBV30, the J call TRBJ2-3, with a tentative D call TRBD1 (6 bases). Germline CDR1 GTSNPN, CDR2 SVGIG (reference sequence). CDR3 length: 15 residues. V lost 2 bases, J lost 0 bases, and 12 bases lay in between. The chain's CDR3 is CAWSHTGSSTDTQYF. Written as DNA, the CDR3 is TGTGCCTGGAGTCATACAGGGTCAAGCACAGATACGCAGTATTTT.

This clonotype was recorded many times. This chain uses TRBV6-5 with TRBJ2-7; D gene uncertain. Per germline, CDR1 MNHEY and CDR2 SVGAGI. This CDR3 contains 18 residues. Trimming took off 0 bases at V and 3 bases at J, with 21 bases between the two ends. In DNA form, the CDR3 reads TGTGCCAGCAGTTACTCGTCCTATAGCCCCAGCCCGATCTACGAGCAGTACTTC. Residues: CASSYSSYSPSPIYEQYF.

This clonotype was seen ten or more times. V gene TRBV11-2 combines with J gene TRBJ1-1; 7 bases are shared with TRBD1. The CDR3 contains 16 residues. The trim removed 4 bases at V and 5 bases at J, leaving 13 bases unmatched. The germline V gene has CDR1 SGHAT and CDR2 FQNNGV. Written as DNA, the CDR3 is TGTGCCAGCAGCTCCCGGATGTTGGGACAGAGGACTGAAGCTTTCTTT. Translating it yields CASSSRMLGQRTEAFF.

This clonotype was recorded a few times. V usage is TRBV7-8 and J usage is TRBJ2-1; TRBD2 agrees at 15 bases. This CDR3 has 19 residues. Unmatched junction bases numbered 8, after V lost 3 bases and J lost 2 bases. Per the germline V gene, CDR1 is SGHVS and CDR2 is FQNEAQ. The CDR3 loop is CASSFLRTSGRAAYNEQFF. The CDR3 DNA reads TGTGCCAGCAGCTTTCTACGGACTAGCGGGAGGGCCGCCTACAATGAGCAGTTCTTC.

This clonotype was picked up many times. This rearrangement joins TRBV20-1 to TRBJ2-1; D uncertain. The V and J ends lost 3 bases and 3 bases respectively, with 9 bases between them. From germline, CDR1 is DFQATT and CDR2 SNEGSKA (reference sequence). The CDR3 is 13 residues long. CDR3 loop: CSARGSDYNEQFF. CDR3 in DNA: TGCAGTGCTAGGGGCTCCGACTACAATGAGCAGTTCTTC.

The rearrangement joins TRBV20-1 to TRBJ2-3; 11 nucleotides agree with TRBD2. The ends lost 6 bases at V and 7 bases at J; junction bases unmatched: 9. Germline lookup yields CDR1 DFQATT and CDR2 SNEGSKA (reference sequence). The CDR3 has 14 residues. The CDR3 loop reads CSAWRLAGGYTQYF. CDR3 nucleotide sequence: TGCAGTGCCTGGCGGCTAGCGGGAGGTTATACGCAGTATTTT.

This clonotype was observed a few times. This CDR3 is CASSLSRGGLYEQYF. In DNA, the CDR3 is TGTGCCAGCAGTTTATCGCGGGGGGGCTTATACGAGCAGTACTTC. This chain joins TRBV27 and TRBJ2-7, with 9 bases aligning to TRBD2. The CDR3 covers 15 residues. V trimming: 0 bases; J trimming: 4 bases; junction bases outside the gene matches: 4. CDR1 and CDR2 (germline): MNHEY, SMNVEV (reference sequence).

The rearrangement joins TRBV3-1 to TRBJ2-3; 8 positions agree with TRBD2. The germline V gene encodes CDR1 LGHDT and CDR2 YNNKEL (reference sequence). The CDR3 covers 16 residues. The V gene end was trimmed by 4 bases and the J gene end by 4 bases; junction bases not matched to a gene: 10. The CDR3 DNA follows: TGTGCCAGCAGCCCTGGGGTGTGGCGGGAGGCAGATACGCAGTATTTT. Its protein is CASSPGVWREADTQYF.

A few counts support this clonotype. The chain links TRBV5-8 to TRBJ1-1; maybe TRBD1 (6 bases). With 0 bases removed from V and 11 bases from J, the gap between germline ends came to 17 bases. This CDR3 spans 14 amino acids. CDR1 is SGHTS and CDR2 is YDEGEE in the germline V gene. Here the CDR3 DNA reads TGTGCCAGCAGCTTGGATGGGGGCGTCCAAACGGCTTTCTTT. It is translated as CASSLDGGVQTAFF.

The V gene is TRBV24-1, the J gene TRBJ2-4; 10 bases line up with TRBD1. Germline V CDR1 and CDR2: KGHDR, SFDVKD. The V segment lost 6 bases and the J segment 9 bases; nucleotides outside the gene matches: 10. The CDR3 contains 15 residues. CDR3 bases: TGTGCCACCAGTCCCACGGGACAGGGGCGAGGCATTCAGTACTTC. It specifies CATSPTGQGRGIQYF.

This clonotype has ten or more counts. For the CDR3, the DNA is TGCAGTGCTAGAGATCCCCCAACTAGCGGCAGCTCCTACAATGAGCAGTTCTTC. Its protein is CSARDPPTSGSSYNEQFF. The chain employs TRBV20-1 and TRBJ2-1; TRBD2 agrees at 8 bases. V dropped 0 bases and J dropped 0; count of bases not matched to a gene: 10. This CDR3 has 18 amino acids. In germline, CDR1 is DFQATT, CDR2 SNEGSKA (reference sequence).

This clonotype was counted between two and nine times. The genes are TRBV6-5 and TRBJ2-1, with 9 positions matching TRBD1. CDR1 and CDR2 (germline): MNHEY, SVGAGI. The V segment lost 4 bases and the J segment 6 bases; nucleotides outside the gene matches: 7. The CDR3 runs to 15 residues. CDR3 protein: CASSSGQGGRNEQFF. CDR3 in DNA: TGTGCCAGCAGTTCGGGACAGGGTGGGCGCAATGAGCAGTTCTTC.

The chain carries TRBV6-1 and TRBJ1-2, with 8 bases matching TRBD1. Germline assignment: CDR1 MNHNS and CDR2 SASEGT. V was pared by 5 bases and J by 9 bases, with 14 bases of the junction left unmatched. The CDR3 loop spans 15 amino acids. The CDR3 DNA is TGTGCCAGCAGTACGCATCTTCAGGGGGCGCTGAGCTACACCTTC. Residues: CASSTHLQGALSYTF.

The chain is built from TRBV6-2 or TRBV6-3 and TRBJ2-1; D ambiguous. CDR1 and CDR2 (germline): MNHEY, SVGEGT. The CDR3 sequence is 13 residues long. The V end was cut by 2 bases, the J end by 6 bases, with 8 bases between. CDR3 sequence: CASSYGIGNEQFF. CDR3 bases: TGTGCCAGCAGTTACGGAATAGGCAATGAGCAGTTCTTC.

This clonotype was counted ten times or more. The V and J genes are TRBV7-9 and TRBJ2-2, with D maybe TRBD1 (5 bases). Trimming cost V 5 bases and J 0 bases, with 13 bases left between them. CDR1 is SEHNR and CDR2 is FQNEAQ in the germline V gene (reference sequence). The CDR3 consists of 16 residues. DNA for the CDR3: TGTGCCAGCAGCACGGCCGGCAGGGCGAACACCGGGGAGCTGTTTTTT. Its protein is CASSTAGRANTGELFF.

This clonotype showed up just a few times. J is TRBJ2-5 and V is TRBV4-1; 9 bases line up with TRBD1. CDR1 and CDR2 from the germline V gene are MGHRA and YSYEKL. With 1 base clipped from V and 3 bases from J, the junction kept 3 bases outside the gene matches. This CDR3 has 15 amino acids. CDR3 residues: CASSQVQGAKETQYF. The DNA of the CDR3 is TGCGCCAGCAGCCAAGTACAGGGGGCGAAAGAGACCCAGTACTTC.